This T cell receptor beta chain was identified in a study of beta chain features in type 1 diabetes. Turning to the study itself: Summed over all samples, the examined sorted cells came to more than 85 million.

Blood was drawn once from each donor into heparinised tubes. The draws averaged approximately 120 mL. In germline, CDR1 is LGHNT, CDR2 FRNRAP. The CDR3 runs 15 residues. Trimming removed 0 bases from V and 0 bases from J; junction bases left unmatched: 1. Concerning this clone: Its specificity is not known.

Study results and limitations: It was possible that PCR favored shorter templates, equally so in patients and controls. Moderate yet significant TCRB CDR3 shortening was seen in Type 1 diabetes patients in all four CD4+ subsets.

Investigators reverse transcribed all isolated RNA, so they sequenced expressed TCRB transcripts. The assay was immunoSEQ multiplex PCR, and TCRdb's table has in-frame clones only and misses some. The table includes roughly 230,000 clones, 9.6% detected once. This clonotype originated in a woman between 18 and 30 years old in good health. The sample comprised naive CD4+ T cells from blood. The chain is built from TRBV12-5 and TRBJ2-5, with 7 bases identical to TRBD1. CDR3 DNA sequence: TGTGCTAGTGGTTTGGTGACAGGGAACCAAGAGACCCAGTACTTC. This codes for CASGLVTGNQETQYF.